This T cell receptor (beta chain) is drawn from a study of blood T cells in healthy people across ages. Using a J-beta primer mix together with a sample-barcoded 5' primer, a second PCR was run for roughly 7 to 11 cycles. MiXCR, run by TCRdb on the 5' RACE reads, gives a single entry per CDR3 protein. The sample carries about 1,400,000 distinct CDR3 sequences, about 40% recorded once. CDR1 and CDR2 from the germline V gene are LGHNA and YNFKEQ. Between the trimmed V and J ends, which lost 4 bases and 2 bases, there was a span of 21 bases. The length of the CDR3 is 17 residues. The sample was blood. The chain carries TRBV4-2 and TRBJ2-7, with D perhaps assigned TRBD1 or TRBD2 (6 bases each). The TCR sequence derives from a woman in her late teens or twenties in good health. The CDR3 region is CASSPRGGVSMTYEQYF. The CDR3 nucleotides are TGTGCCAGCAGCCCCAGGGGAGGCGTCTCTATGACCTACGAGCAGTACTTC.